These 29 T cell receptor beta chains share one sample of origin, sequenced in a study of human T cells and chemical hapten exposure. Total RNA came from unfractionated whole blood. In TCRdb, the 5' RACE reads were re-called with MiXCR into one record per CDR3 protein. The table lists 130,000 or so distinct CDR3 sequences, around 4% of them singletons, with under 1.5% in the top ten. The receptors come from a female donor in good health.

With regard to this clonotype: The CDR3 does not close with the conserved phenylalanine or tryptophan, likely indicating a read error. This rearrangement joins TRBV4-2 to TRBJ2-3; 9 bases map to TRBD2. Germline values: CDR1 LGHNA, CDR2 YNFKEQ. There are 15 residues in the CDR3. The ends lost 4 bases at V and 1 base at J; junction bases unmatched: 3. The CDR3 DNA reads TGTGCCAGCAGCCTTGAGCGGGGGGGCACAGATACGCAGTATTTG. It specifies CASSLERGGTDTQYL.

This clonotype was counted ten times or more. DNA of the CDR3: TGTGCCAGCAGTTCCGTCGGAAACACCATATATTTT. As protein: CASSSVGNTIYF. The gene calls are TRBV28 and TRBJ1-3, with D uncertain. Looked up from germline, CDR1 is MDHEN and CDR2 is SYDVKM. CDR3 length: 12 residues. Deletions cut 4 bases from V and 4 bases from J, with 5 bases between.

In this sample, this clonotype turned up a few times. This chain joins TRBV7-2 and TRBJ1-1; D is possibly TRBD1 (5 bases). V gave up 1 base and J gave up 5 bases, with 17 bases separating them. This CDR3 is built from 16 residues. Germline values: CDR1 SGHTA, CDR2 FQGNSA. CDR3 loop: CASSLVARGWGTEAFF. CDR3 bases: TGTGCCAGCAGCTTAGTTGCCCGGGGGTGGGGGACTGAAGCTTTCTTT.

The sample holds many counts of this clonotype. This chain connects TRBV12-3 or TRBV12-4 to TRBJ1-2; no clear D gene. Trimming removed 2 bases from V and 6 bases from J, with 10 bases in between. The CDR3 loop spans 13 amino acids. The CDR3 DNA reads TGTGCCAGCAGTTTACGACCATCCCATGGCTACACCTTC. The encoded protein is CASSLRPSHGYTF.

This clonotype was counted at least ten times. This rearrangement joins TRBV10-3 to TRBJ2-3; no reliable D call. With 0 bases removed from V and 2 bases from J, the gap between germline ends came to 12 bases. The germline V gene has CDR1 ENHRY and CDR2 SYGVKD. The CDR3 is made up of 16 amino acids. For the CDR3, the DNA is TGTGCCATCAGTGAGTCAGCCACCCAGATCACAGATACGCAGTATTTT. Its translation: CAISESATQITDTQYF.

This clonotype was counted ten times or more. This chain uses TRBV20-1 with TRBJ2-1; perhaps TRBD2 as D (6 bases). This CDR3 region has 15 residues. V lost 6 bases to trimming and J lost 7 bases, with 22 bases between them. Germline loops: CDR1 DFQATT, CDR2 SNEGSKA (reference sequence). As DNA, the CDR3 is TGCAGTGCCCCCTGGGGCGACGGGGGTGGGAATGAGCAGTTCTTC. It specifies CSAPWGDGGGNEQFF.

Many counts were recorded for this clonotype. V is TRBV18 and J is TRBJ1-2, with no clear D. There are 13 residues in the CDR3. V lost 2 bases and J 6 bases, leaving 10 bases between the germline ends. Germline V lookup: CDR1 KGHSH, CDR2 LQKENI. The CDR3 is CASSPLEDDGYTF. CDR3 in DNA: TGTGCCAGCTCACCATTGGAGGACGATGGCTACACCTTC. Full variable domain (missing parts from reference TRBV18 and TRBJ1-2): NAGVMQNPRHLVRRRGQEARLRCSPMKGHSHVYWYRQLPEEGLKFMVYLQKENIIDESGMPKERFSAEFPKEGPSILRIQQVVRGDSAAYFCASSPLEDDGYTFGSGTRLTVV.

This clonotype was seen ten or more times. For the CDR3, the DNA is TGTGCTAGTGGTTGCTGCCCGGGACCCCTAACAGATACGCAGTATTTT. It yields the protein CASGCCPGPLTDTQYF. The chain links TRBV12-5 to TRBJ2-3; D is perhaps TRBD1 or TRBD2 (5 bases each). The germline CDR1 and CDR2 sequences are LGHNT and FRNRAP. V was clipped by 4 bases and J by 3 bases, with 17 bases between them. The CDR3 covers 16 residues.

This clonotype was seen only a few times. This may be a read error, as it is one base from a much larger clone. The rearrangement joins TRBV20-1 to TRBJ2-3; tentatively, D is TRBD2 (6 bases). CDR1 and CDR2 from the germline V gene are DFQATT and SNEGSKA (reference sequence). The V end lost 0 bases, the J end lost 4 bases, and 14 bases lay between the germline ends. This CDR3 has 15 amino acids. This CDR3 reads CSARESGGVPDTQYF. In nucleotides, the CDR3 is TGCAGTGCTAGAGAGAGCGGAGGGGTCCCAGATACGCAGTATTTT.

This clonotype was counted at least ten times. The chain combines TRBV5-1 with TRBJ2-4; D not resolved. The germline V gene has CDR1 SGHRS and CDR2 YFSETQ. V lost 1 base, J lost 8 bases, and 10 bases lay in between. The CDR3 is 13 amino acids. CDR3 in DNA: TGCGCCAGCAGCTTGCGACGATGGGACATTCAGTACTTC. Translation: CASSLRRWDIQYF.

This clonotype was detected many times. CDR3 region: CASSQGPYEQYF. The DNA for the CDR3 is TGTGCCAGCAGCCAAGGACCCTACGAGCAGTACTTC. V and J are TRBV3-1 and TRBJ2-7; D is uncertain. The germline CDR1 and CDR2 sequences are LGHDT and YNNKEL (reference sequence). The CDR3 extends over 12 amino acids. Trimming left V 1 base short and J 2 bases short, with 3 bases between.

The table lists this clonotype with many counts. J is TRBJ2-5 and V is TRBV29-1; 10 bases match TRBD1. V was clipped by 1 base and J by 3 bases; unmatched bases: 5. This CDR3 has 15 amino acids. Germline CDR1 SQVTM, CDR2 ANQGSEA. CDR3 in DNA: TGCAGCGTTGAAGGCGGGACAGGGGAGAAAGAGACCCAGTACTTC. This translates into CSVEGGTGEKETQYF.

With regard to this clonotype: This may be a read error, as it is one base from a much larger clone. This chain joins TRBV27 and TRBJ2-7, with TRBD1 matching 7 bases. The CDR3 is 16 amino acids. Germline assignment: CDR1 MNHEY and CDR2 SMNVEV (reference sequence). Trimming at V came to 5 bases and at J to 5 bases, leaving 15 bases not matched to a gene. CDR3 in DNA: TGTGCCAGCAGTCGGACATCCGGGACAGCTATCGACGAGCAGTACTTC. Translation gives CASSRTSGTAIDEQYF.

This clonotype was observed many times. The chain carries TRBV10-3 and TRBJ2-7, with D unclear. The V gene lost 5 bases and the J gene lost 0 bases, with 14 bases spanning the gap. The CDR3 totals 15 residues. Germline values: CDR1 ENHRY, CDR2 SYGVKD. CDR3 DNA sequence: TGTGCCATCAGTTACGACGGACGGAGCTCCTACGAGCAGTACTTC. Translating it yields CAISYDGRSSYEQYF.

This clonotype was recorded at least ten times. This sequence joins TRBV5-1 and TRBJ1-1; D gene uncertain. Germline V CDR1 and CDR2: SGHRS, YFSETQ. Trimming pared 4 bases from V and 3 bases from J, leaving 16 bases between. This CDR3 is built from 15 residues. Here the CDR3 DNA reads TGCGCCAGCAGCATAATGACGGCTTGGGACACTGAAGCTTTCTTT. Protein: CASSIMTAWDTEAFF.

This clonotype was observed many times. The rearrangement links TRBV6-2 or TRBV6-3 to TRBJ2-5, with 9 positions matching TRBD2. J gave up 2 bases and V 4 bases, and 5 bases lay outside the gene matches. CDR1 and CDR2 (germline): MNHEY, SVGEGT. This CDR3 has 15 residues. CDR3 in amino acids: CASSSLAGVQETQYF. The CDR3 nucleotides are TGTGCCAGCAGTTCACTAGCGGGCGTTCAAGAGACCCAGTACTTC.

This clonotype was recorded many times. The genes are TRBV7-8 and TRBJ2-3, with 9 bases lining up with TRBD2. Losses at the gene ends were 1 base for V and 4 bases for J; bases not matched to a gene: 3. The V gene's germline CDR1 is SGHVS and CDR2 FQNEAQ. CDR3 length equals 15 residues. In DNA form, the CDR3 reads TGTGCCAGCAGCTTAGTGGGACTAGCACCAGATACGCAGTATTTT. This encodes CASSLVGLAPDTQYF.

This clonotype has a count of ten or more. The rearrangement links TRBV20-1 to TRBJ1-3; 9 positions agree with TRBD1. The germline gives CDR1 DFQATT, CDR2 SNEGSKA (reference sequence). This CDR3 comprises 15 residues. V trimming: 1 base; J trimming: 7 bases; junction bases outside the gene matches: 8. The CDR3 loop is CSARAPTGGWNTIYF. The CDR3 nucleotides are TGCAGTGCTAGAGCCCCGACAGGGGGGTGGAACACCATATATTTT.

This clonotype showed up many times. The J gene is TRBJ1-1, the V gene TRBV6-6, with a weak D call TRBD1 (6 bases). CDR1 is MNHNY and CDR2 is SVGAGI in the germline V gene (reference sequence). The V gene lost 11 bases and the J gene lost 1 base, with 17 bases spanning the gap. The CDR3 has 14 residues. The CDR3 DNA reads TGTGCCGTCCGACTCTGGACAGCGAACACTGAAGCTTTCTTT. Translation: CAVRLWTANTEAFF.

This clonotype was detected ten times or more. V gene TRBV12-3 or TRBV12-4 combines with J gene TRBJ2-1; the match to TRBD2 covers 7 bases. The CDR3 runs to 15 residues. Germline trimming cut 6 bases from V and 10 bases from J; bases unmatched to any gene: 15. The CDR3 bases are TGTGCCAGCAGGCAGGATAGCGGGCCCCACAGAGAGCAGTTCTTC. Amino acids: CASRQDSGPHREQFF.

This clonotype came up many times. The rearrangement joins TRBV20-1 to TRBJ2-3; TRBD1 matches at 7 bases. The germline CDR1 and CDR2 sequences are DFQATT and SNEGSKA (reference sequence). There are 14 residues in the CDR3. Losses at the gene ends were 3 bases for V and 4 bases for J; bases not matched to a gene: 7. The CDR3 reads CSASPGTASDTQYF. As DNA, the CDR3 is TGCAGTGCTAGCCCCGGGACAGCATCAGATACGCAGTATTTT.

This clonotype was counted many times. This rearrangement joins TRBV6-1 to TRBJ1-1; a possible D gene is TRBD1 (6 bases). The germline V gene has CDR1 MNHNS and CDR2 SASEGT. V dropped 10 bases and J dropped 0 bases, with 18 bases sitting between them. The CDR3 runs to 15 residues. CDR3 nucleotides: TGTGCCACCGGGGGCCGTCATCACTTGAACACTGAAGCTTTCTTT. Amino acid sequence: CATGGRHHLNTEAFF.

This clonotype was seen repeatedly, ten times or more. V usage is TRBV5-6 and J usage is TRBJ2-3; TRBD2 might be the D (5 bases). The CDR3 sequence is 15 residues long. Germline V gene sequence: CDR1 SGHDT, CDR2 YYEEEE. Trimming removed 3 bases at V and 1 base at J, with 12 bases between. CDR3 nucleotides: TGTGCCAGCAGCTGGGAAGAGGGAGGCACAGATACGCAGTATTTT. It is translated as CASSWEEGGTDTQYF. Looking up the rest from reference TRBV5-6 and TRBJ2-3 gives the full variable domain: DAGVTQSPTHLIKTRGQQVTLRCSPKSGHDTVSWYQQALGQGPQFIFQYYEEEERQRGNFPDRFSGHQFPNYSSELNVNALLLGDSALYLCASSWEEGGTDTQYFGPGTRLTVL.

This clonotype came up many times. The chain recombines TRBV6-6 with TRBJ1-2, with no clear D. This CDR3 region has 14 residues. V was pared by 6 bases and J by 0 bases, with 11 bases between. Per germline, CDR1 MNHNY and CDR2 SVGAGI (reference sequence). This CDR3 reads CASSPAGPNYGYTF. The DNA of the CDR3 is TGTGCCAGCAGCCCAGCTGGGCCTAACTATGGCTACACCTTC.

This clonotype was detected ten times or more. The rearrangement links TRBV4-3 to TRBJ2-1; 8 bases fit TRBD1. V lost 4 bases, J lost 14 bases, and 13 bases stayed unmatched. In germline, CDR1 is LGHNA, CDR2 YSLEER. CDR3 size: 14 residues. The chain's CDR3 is CASSPQRTRDRKFF. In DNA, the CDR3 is TGCGCCAGCAGCCCCCAAAGGACCCGGGACAGGAAGTTCTTC.

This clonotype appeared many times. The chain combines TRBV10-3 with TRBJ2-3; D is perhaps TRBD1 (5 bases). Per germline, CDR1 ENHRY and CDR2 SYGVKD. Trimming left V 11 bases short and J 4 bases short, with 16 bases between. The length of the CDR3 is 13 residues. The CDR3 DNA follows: TGTGCCGTAGCCTTAGGGGCCCCAGATACGCAGTATTTT. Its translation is CAVALGAPDTQYF.

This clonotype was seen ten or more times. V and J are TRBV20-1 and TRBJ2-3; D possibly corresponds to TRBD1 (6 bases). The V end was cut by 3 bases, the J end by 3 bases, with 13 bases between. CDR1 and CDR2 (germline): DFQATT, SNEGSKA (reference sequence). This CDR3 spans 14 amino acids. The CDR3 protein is CSARSPRGTDTQYF. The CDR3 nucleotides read TGCAGTGCTAGGTCCCCGAGGGGGACAGATACGCAGTATTTT.

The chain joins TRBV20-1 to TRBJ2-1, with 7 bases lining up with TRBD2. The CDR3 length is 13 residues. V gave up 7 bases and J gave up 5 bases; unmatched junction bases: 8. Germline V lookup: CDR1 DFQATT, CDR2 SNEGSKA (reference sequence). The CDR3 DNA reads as TGCAGTGTTTCGGGGGGATTCCACAATGAGCAGTTCTTC. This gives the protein CSVSGGFHNEQFF.

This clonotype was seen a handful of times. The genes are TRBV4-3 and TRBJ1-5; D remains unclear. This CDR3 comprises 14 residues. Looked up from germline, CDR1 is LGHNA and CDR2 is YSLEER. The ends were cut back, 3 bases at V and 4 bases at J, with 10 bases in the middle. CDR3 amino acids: CASSQVCGNQPQHF. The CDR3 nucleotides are TGCGCCAGCAGCCAGGTCTGCGGTAATCAGCCCCAGCATTTT.